This TCR beta chain was captured by sequencing in a study of T cells after yellow fever vaccination. Study details: Fractions containing few cells were prepared with SMART-Seq v4 Ultra Low Input.

Notes on this clonotype: Its antigen is unknown.

Germline V gene lookup returns CDR1 LGHNA and CDR2 YNFKEQ. The germline V and J ends were trimmed by 1 base and 0 bases, with 10 bases remaining between them. This CDR3 spans 15 amino acids. TCRdb ran MiXCR on the 5' RACE reads and lists one entry per CDR3 protein. The sample lists about 320,000 distinct CDR3 sequences, around 13% seen once, with 2.5% to 4% in the top ten. General study points: Across the CD4 and CD8 compartments, a small share of clonotypes was present in both. A large majority of primary-vaccination clones showed up again after the booster (approximately 95% CD4, around 90% CD8). Any FACS-sorted repertoire could hold abundant clonotypes that contaminate it from the bulk population.

The sample consisted of CD4+ T cells sorted from PBMCs, taken 15 days after the yellow fever booster vaccination. This TCR came from a man between 18 and 29 years old who received the YFV17D yellow fever vaccine. This rearrangement joins TRBV4-2 to TRBJ2-7; TRBD1 might be the D (6 bases). Written as DNA, the CDR3 is TGTGCCAGCAGCCAAGTCGGGACACGCTCCTACGAGCAGTACTTC. Amino acids: CASSQVGTRSYEQYF.